This paragraph reports one TCR beta chain. The CDR3 sequence is 14 residues long. Per the germline V gene, CDR1 is SEHNR and CDR2 is FQNEAQ (reference sequence). V lost 3 bases and J lost 2, with 10 bases in between. This entry comes from a study of shared clonotypes between healthy human individuals. Clones were read by immunoSEQ multiplex PCR, and TCRdb kept only the in-frame ones, dropping some. In the table there are around 500,000 clones, 60% to 85% of which are singletons. This TCR was recovered from a woman between 40 and 50 years old in good health. Some clones in this sample may be carry-over from other donors' samples. V usage is TRBV7-9 and J usage is TRBJ1-1; a possible D gene is TRBD1 (5 bases). The specimen was PBMCs. The CDR3 reads CASSFPGENTEAFF. The CDR3 coding sequence is TGTGCCAGCAGCTTCCCGGGGGAAAACACTGAAGCTTTCTTT.